Detailed here is one TCR beta chain. Antigen specificity is unknown. Germline V lookup: CDR1 SGHNT, CDR2 YENEEA. The length of the CDR3 is 13 residues. Trimming shortened V by 5 bases and J by 8 bases, and 15 bases separated the two germline ends. The data were produced by immunoSEQ multiplex PCR, yet TCRdb's version contains in-frame clones alone and is incomplete. The sample lists about 37,000 clones, around 80% occurring once. Every patient had relapsed following autologous stem cell transplantation, and cohorts differed in brentuximab vedotin exposure. The sample comes from a study of PD-1 blockade in classical Hodgkin lymphoma. Overall study findings and caveats: Complete responders matched newly diagnosed patients in baseline diversity.

The clonotype originates from a human donor with classical Hodgkin lymphoma. Here the sequenced sample was peripheral blood mononuclear cells (PBMCs), taken at baseline. V gene TRBV11-3 combines with J gene TRBJ1-2; unclear D gene. The CDR3 nucleotides are TGTGCCAGCAGCCAAGGGCGGATCGGCGGCTACACCTTC. Translating gives CASSQGRIGGYTF.